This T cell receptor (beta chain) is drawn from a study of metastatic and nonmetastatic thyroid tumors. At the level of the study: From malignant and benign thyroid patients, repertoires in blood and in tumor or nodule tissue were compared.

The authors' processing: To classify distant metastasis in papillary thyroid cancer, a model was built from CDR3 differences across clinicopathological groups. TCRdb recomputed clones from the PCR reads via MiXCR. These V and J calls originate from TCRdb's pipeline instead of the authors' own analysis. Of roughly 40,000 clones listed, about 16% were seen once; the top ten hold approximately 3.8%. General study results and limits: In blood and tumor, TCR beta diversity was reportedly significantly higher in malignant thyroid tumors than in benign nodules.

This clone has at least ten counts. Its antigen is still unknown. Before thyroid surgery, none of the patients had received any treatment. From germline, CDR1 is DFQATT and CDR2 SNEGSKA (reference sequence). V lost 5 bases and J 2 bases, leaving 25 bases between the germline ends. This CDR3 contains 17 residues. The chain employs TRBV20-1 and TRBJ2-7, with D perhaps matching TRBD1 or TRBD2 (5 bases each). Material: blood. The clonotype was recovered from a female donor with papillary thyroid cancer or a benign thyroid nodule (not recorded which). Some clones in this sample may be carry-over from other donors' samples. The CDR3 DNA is TGCAGTGCTGAGGCCCTTTTCTGGGGCGGGCAGACCTACGAGCAGTACTTC. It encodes CSAEALFWGGQTYEQYF.